This T cell receptor (beta chain) was captured in a study of blood T cell repertoires in COVID-19. About the study: Specimens from acute and convalescent COVID-19 originated in the United States, Italy and Spain.

This CDR3 spans 14 amino acids. CDR1 SGHAT and CDR2 FQDESV come from the germline V gene (reference sequence). For this clone: The junction and the germline gene differ at one end; a read error may be behind it.

The protocol was immunoSEQ multiplex PCR, while the TCRdb copy is restricted to in-frame clones and leaves out a portion. Of about 270,000 clones listed, over 80% were seen once; the top ten hold 4.1%. The chain is built from TRBV11-1 and TRBJ2-7; 11 bases are a match to TRBD1. The receptor was derived from a woman in her 30s with acute COVID-19. Sequences were obtained from PBMCs or T cells enriched from blood (not recorded which). CDR3 nucleotides: TGTGCCAACAGCTTAGGACAGGGGGCTGGTGAGCAGTACTTC. Translation: CANSLGQGAGEQYF.